Below are 32 T cell receptor beta chains sequenced from a single sample in a study of OX40 agonist ivuxolimab in advanced cancers. Clones were sequenced by immunoSEQ multiplex PCR, and TCRdb holds only the in-frame ones, with some missing. The sample lists about 20,000 clones, about 83% seen once, with about half in the top ten. The source material was CD4+ or CD8+ T cells sorted from blood, sampled in a trial of the OX40 agonist ivuxolimab. The origin of the receptors is an adult with an advanced solid tumor such as melanoma, head and neck, liver or kidney cancer.

V usage is TRBV11-2 and J usage is TRBJ2-3; possibly TRBD2 for D (7 bases). Trimming cost V 2 bases and J 2 bases, with 23 bases left between them. Germline CDR1 and CDR2: SGHAT and FQNNGV. CDR3 length: 19 residues. For the CDR3, the DNA is TGTGCCAGCAGCTTATTAGGCCCGGGGGGCCTATCATCCACAGATACGCAGTATTTT. It is translated as CASSLLGPGGLSSTDTQYF.

The CDR3 DNA sequence: TGTGCCAGCAGTCCCTATGGGGGATCTAGCAATCAGCCCCAGCATTTT. Protein sequence: CASSPYGGSSNQPQHF. The chain combines TRBV7-8 with TRBJ1-5, with D possibly matching TRBD1 (5 bases). V lost 6 bases and J 0 bases, leaving 15 bases between the germline ends. The CDR3 covers 16 residues. CDR1 and CDR2 from the germline V gene are SGHVS and FQNEAQ.

With respect to this clone: The sample has other DNA sequences that encode this CDR3 too. V is TRBV7-9 and J is TRBJ1-2, with D possibly matching TRBD1 (5 bases). The V gene lost 0 bases and the J gene lost 7 bases, with 12 bases spanning the gap. The CDR3 length is 14 residues. Germline CDR1 is SEHNR and CDR2 is FQNEAQ (reference sequence). This chain's CDR3 is CASSLAGTPGGYTF. The CDR3 DNA follows: TGTGCCAGCAGCTTAGCGGGGACTCCAGGTGGCTACACCTTC.

This clone was observed a few times. The chain employs TRBV7-6 and TRBJ2-2; 15 bases are shared with TRBD2. The CDR3 spans 18 residues. From germline, CDR1 is SGHVS and CDR2 FNYEAQ. The J segment lost 2 bases and the V segment lost 5 bases, leaving 6 bases of the junction unmatched. Here the CDR3 DNA reads TGTGCCAGCAGCGCCGGACTAGCGGGGGGGTATAACACCGGGGAGCTGTTTTTT. It specifies CASSAGLAGGYNTGELFF.

The chain carries TRBV27 and TRBJ2-5; TRBD1 is a possible D gene (5 bases). Matching the DNA end better, TRBJ2-7 makes the J call doubtful. Germline V gene data show CDR1 as MNHEY and CDR2 as SMNVEV (reference sequence). The CDR3 spans 14 residues. DNA for the CDR3: TGTGCCAGTTCATTCCAGGGTGCCTCCTACGAGCAGTACTTC. Amino acids: CASSFQGASYEQYF.

The chain recombines TRBV4-3 with TRBJ1-2; no firm D call. Germline V CDR1 and CDR2: LGHNA, YSLEER. The CDR3 is 11 residues long. Trimming stripped 5 bases from V and 7 bases from J, with 8 bases between. Written as DNA, the CDR3 is TGCGCCAGCAGCAACTTCCGTGGCTACACCTTC. It specifies CASSNFRGYTF.

V and J are TRBV27 and TRBJ1-6, with 8 bases fitting TRBD1. Per the germline V gene, CDR1 is MNHEY and CDR2 is SMNVEV (reference sequence). V dropped 2 bases and J dropped 8; count of bases not matched to a gene: 5. There are 15 residues in the CDR3. As DNA, the CDR3 is TGTGCCAGCAGTTTAGGACAGGGAGCGCATTCACCCCTCCACTTT. It is translated as CASSLGQGAHSPLHF.

CDR3: CASSLTSSTEAFF. The CDR3 nucleotides are TGTGCCAGCAGTTTAACCTCAAGCACTGAAGCTTTCTTT. The genes are TRBV27 and TRBJ1-1; no firm D call. Germline-derived CDR1 and CDR2 are MNHEY and SMNVEV (reference sequence). The germline V and J ends were trimmed by 2 bases and 4 bases, with 8 bases remaining between them. This CDR3 has 13 amino acids.

This sequence joins TRBV15 and TRBJ2-5, with D tentatively TRBD2 (6 bases). From germline, CDR1 is LNHNV and CDR2 YYDKDF (reference sequence). The V and J ends lost 3 bases and 5 bases respectively, with 10 bases between them. The CDR3 is made up of 13 amino acids. CDR3 protein: CATSSTGGETQYF. The CDR3 DNA is TGTGCCACCAGCAGTACAGGAGGGGAGACCCAGTACTTC.

This clone was seen just once. The chain is built from TRBV6-1 and TRBJ2-3, with unresolved D. Trimming cost V 2 bases and J 1 base, with 13 bases left between them. The germline gives CDR1 MNHNS, CDR2 SASEGT. This CDR3 is built from 16 residues. This CDR3 reads CASSEILFSRTDTQYF. As DNA, the CDR3 is TGTGCCAGCAGTGAAATACTATTTTCTCGCACAGATACGCAGTATTTT.

The chain recombines TRBV6-6 with TRBJ2-2; no reliable D call. With 6 bases removed from V and 2 bases from J, the gap between germline ends came to 13 bases. The V gene's germline CDR1 is MNHNY and CDR2 SVGAGI (reference sequence). The CDR3 contains 15 residues. The CDR3 nucleotides are TGTGCCAGCAGCTACGGAAGCGCTAACACCGGGGAGCTGTTTTTT. Protein sequence: CASSYGSANTGELFF.

This chain uses TRBV19 with TRBJ1-1, with 12 bases that match TRBD1. Unmatched junction bases numbered 10, after V lost 6 bases and J lost 5 bases. The CDR3 length is 16 residues. The germline V gene has CDR1 LNHDA and CDR2 SQIVND (reference sequence). This CDR3 is CASSTFGTGGYTEAFF. The CDR3 DNA reads as TGTGCCAGTAGCACATTCGGGACAGGGGGCTATACTGAAGCTTTCTTT.

The rearrangement joins TRBV13 to TRBJ1-2; perhaps TRBD1 as D (5 bases). V dropped 5 bases and J dropped 1 base, with 11 bases sitting between them. The CDR3 extends over 14 amino acids. CDR1 is PRHDT and CDR2 is FYEKMQ in the germline V gene (reference sequence). DNA for the CDR3: TGTGCCAGCAGCCTAACACAGGTTAACTATGGCTACACCTTC. Protein product: CASSLTQVNYGYTF.

The chain employs TRBV7-8 and TRBJ2-2, with 7 bases fitting TRBD1. Germline V CDR1 and CDR2: SGHVS, FQNEAQ. J was trimmed by 3 bases and V by 3 bases; bases with no gene match: 4. CDR3 length: 15 amino acids. The CDR3 loop is CASSLLQGYTGELFF. Written as DNA, the CDR3 is TGTGCCAGCAGCTTGTTACAGGGGTACACCGGGGAGCTGTTTTTT.

The CDR3 loop reads CASDRGGPWGVDTQYF. The CDR3, as DNA: TGTGCCAGCGATCGCGGGGGGCCGTGGGGTGTAGATACGCAGTATTTT. V is TRBV19 and J is TRBJ2-3; 8 positions match TRBD2. The CDR3 runs 16 residues. The germline V gene has CDR1 LNHDA and CDR2 SQIVND (reference sequence). Trimming cost V 9 bases and J 5 bases; bases outside gene matches: 16.

V and J are TRBV29-1 and TRBJ2-7; TRBD1 matches at 8 bases. Germline trimming cut 4 bases from V and 6 bases from J; bases unmatched to any gene: 8. The CDR3 runs to 13 residues. Germline CDR1 and CDR2: SQVTM and ANQGSEA. The CDR3 loop is CSVATGDVGEQYF. CDR3 coding DNA: TGCAGCGTTGCGACAGGGGACGTAGGCGAGCAGTACTTC.

The chain carries TRBV9 and TRBJ2-3; TRBD2 aligns across 9 bases. CDR3 length: 15 residues. J lost 5 bases, V lost 0 bases, and 4 bases had no gene match. Germline CDR1 SGDLS, CDR2 YYNGEE. This CDR3 is CASSVGRGGIDTQYF. The DNA for the CDR3 is TGTGCCAGCAGCGTAGGGCGGGGGGGCATAGATACGCAGTATTTT.

V and J are TRBV6-4 and TRBJ2-7; either TRBD1 or TRBD2 may supply D (6 bases each). Trimming pared 3 bases from V and 0 bases from J, leaving 15 bases between. Germline values: CDR1 MRHNA, CDR2 SNTAGT. CDR3 length: 16 amino acids. Here the CDR3 DNA reads TGTGCCAGCAGTGAATTTGGGGGGCCAAGCTCCTACGAGCAGTACTTC. Its translation: CASSEFGGPSSYEQYF.

V is TRBV5-1 and J is TRBJ2-7, with 9 bases lining up with TRBD1. The V gene end was trimmed by 0 bases and the J gene end by 0 bases; junction bases not matched to a gene: 1. This CDR3 is built from 15 residues. Germline CDR1 reads SGHRS; CDR2 reads YFSETQ. CDR3: CASSLGDRASYEQYF. The CDR3, as DNA: TGCGCCAGCAGCTTGGGGGACAGGGCCTCCTACGAGCAGTACTTC.

This sequence joins TRBV14 and TRBJ1-1; D gene unclear. This CDR3 contains 11 residues. Trimming pared 4 bases from V and 8 bases from J, leaving 8 bases between. Germline V gene lookup returns CDR1 SGHDN and CDR2 FVKESK. The CDR3 sequence is CASSLGLEAFF. CDR3 DNA: TGTGCCAGCAGCCTCGGATTGGAAGCTTTCTTT.

This clone was counted only a few times. V usage is TRBV25-1 and J usage is TRBJ2-1, with D possibly matching TRBD2 (5 bases). The CDR3 runs to 15 residues. Germline assignment: CDR1 MGHDK and CDR2 SYGVNS. Trimming pared 0 bases from V and 2 bases from J, leaving 8 bases between. The CDR3 region is CASSEYGVAYNEQFF. The DNA for the CDR3 is TGTGCCAGCAGTGAATACGGGGTGGCCTACAATGAGCAGTTCTTC.

The rearrangement links TRBV5-5 to TRBJ2-2, with D possibly TRBD1 on 5 matching bases. Germline loops: CDR1 SGHKS, CDR2 YYEKEE (reference sequence). Between the trimmed V and J ends, which lost 5 bases and 4 bases, there was a span of 15 bases. This CDR3 has 15 residues. DNA of the CDR3: TGTGCCAGCAGACTCCGACAGTATAGCACCGGGGAGCTGTTTTTT. This sequence encodes CASRLRQYSTGELFF.

The chain carries TRBV29-1 and TRBJ2-7, with 7 bases matching TRBD1. The CDR3 has 13 amino acids. V was pared by 6 bases and J by 2 bases, with 7 bases of the junction left unmatched. Germline CDR1 is SQVTM and CDR2 is ANQGSEA. The CDR3 is CSVPGTVPYEQYF. CDR3 sequence (DNA): TGCAGCGTGCCCGGGACAGTCCCCTACGAGCAGTACTTC.

This clone appeared once. The chain carries TRBV4-1 and TRBJ1-6; D gene uncertain. The length of the CDR3 is 15 residues. Trimming took off 1 base at V and 16 bases at J, with 20 bases between the two ends. Looked up from germline, CDR1 is MGHRA and CDR2 is YSYEKL. The CDR3 DNA sequence: TGCGCCAGCAGCCAAGTGGTAGGGCGAGCCCAGGTACTCCACTTT. It specifies CASSQVVGRAQVLHF.

The V and J genes are TRBV10-3 and TRBJ2-7; 9 nucleotides agree with TRBD2. Per germline, CDR1 ENHRY and CDR2 SYGVKD. V was clipped by 8 bases and J by 4 bases; unmatched bases: 9. This CDR3 contains 14 residues. CDR3 coding DNA: TGTGCCATCGGAGGGCGGGGGGGCCAGTACGAGCAGTACTTC. Protein sequence: CAIGGRGGQYEQYF.

This clone was found a few times. The chain employs TRBV21-1 and TRBJ2-7; the tabulated D call, TRBD1, remains unverified against the DNA. TRBV21-1 corresponds to a pseudogene. There are 14 residues in the CDR3. The CDR3 region has the DNA TGTGCCAGCAGCAAAGAGACAGGGGGCTACGAGCAGTACTTC. Its protein product is CASSKETGGYEQYF.

The chain couples TRBV9 to TRBJ2-7; 7 nucleotides match TRBD1. Germline V CDR1 and CDR2: SGDLS, YYNGEE. Trimming at V came to 4 bases and at J to 2 bases, leaving 9 bases not matched to a gene. This CDR3 contains 15 residues. The CDR3 DNA reads as TGTGCCAGCAGCCCCTCCGGGACAGCTGCCTACGAGCAGTACTTC. Its translation: CASSPSGTAAYEQYF.

This rearrangement joins TRBV7-3 to TRBJ2-7; the match to TRBD1 covers 7 bases. This CDR3 contains 18 residues. With V trimmed by 1 base and J by 2 bases, 14 bases remained unmatched. The germline V gene encodes CDR1 SGHTA and CDR2 FQGTGA. The chain's CDR3 is CASSLKCPHRGCPYEQYF. As DNA, the CDR3 is TGTGCCAGCAGCTTAAAGTGTCCCCACAGGGGCTGCCCCTACGAGCAGTACTTC.

The chain joins TRBV7-9 to TRBJ2-2; 9 nucleotides match TRBD1. The trim removed 11 bases at V and 4 bases at J, leaving 8 bases unmatched. This CDR3 is 14 amino acids long. Germline-derived CDR1 and CDR2 are SEHNR and FQNEAQ (reference sequence). CDR3 nucleotides: TGTGCCGGTCCGGGACAGGGTCCCACCGGGGAGCTGTTTTTT. Encoded protein: CAGPGQGPTGELFF.

In its sample, this clone was seen once. The chain employs TRBV5-6 and TRBJ2-1; D may be TRBD2 (5 bases). CDR1 is SGHDT, CDR2 YYEEEE, per germline. The V end was cut by 1 base, the J end by 8 bases, with 16 bases between. The length of the CDR3 is 15 residues. The CDR3 nucleotides are TGTGCCAGCAGCTTGTTAAGCTGGACTGCCCATGAGCAGTTCTTC. Translation gives CASSLLSWTAHEQFF. Full variable domain (missing parts from reference TRBV5-6 and TRBJ2-1): DAGVTQSPTHLIKTRGQQVTLRCSPKSGHDTVSWYQQALGQGPQFIFQYYEEEERQRGNFPDRFSGHQFPNYSSELNVNALLLGDSALYLCASSLLSWTAHEQFFGPGTRLTVL.

The genes are TRBV5-1 and TRBJ2-1; D perhaps matches TRBD2 (7 bases). The ends were cut back, 4 bases at V and 2 bases at J, with 13 bases in the middle. This CDR3 comprises 15 residues. Germline lookup yields CDR1 SGHRS and CDR2 YFSETQ. The CDR3 DNA reads TGCGCCAGCAGCCTGGGAGGGGGTCCCTACAATGAGCAGTTCTTC. It translates to CASSLGGGPYNEQFF.

This chain uses TRBV10-1 with TRBJ2-2; D gene uncertain. The CDR3 sequence is 13 residues long. Germline V gives CDR1 WNHNN, CDR2 SYGVQD (reference sequence). V lost 4 bases, J lost 0 bases, and 3 bases lay in between. The CDR3 DNA is TGCGCCAGCAGTGTCGCGAACACCGGGGAGCTGTTTTTT. It encodes CASSVANTGELFF.